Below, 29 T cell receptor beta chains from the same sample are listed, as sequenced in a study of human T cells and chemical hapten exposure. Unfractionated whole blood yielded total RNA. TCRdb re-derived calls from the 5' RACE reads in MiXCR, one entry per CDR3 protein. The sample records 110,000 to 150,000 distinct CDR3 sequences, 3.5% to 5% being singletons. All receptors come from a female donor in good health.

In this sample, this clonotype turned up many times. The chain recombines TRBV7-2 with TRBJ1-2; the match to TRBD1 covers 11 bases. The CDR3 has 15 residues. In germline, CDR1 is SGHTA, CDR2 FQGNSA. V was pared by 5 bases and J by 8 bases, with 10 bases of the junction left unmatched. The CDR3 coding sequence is TGTGCCAGCAGCCCACCGGGACAGGGGGTGGGCGGCTACACCTTC. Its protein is CASSPPGQGVGGYTF.

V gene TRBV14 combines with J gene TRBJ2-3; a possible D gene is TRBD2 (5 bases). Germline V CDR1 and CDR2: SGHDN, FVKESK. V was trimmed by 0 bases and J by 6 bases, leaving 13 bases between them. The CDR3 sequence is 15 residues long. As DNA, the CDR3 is TGTGCCAGCAGCCAAGACGTAACTAGACTCGATACGCAGTATTTT. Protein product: CASSQDVTRLDTQYF.

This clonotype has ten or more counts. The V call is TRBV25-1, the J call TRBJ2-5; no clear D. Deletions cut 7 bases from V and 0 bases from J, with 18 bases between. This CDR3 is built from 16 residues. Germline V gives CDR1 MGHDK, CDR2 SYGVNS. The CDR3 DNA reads TGTGCCAGCACCAATGCCCCTGACATGTACCAAGAGACCCAGTACTTC. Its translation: CASTNAPDMYQETQYF. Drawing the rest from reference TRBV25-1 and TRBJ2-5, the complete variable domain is EADIYQTPRYLVIGTGKKITLECSQTMGHDKMYWYQQDPGMELHLIHYSYGVNSTEKGDLSSESTVSRIRTEHFPLTLESARPSHTSQYLCASTNAPDMYQETQYFGPGTRLLVL.

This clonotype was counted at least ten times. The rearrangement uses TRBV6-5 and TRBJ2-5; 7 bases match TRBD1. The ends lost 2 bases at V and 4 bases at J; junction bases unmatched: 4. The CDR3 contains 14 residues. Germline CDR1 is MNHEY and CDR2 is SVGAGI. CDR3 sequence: CASSYRGRRETQYF. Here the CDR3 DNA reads TGTGCCAGCAGTTACAGGGGGCGCCGAGAGACCCAGTACTTC.

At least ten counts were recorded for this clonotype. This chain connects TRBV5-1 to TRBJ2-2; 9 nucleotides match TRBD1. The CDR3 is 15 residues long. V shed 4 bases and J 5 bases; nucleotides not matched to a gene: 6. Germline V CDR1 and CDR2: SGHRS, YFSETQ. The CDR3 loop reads CASSPETGGTGELFF. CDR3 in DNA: TGCGCCAGCAGCCCCGAGACAGGGGGGACCGGGGAGCTGTTTTTT.

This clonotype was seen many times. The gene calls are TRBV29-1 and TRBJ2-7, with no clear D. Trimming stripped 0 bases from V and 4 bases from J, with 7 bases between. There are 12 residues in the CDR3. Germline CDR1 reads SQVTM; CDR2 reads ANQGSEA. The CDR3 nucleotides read TGCAGCGTTGAAGATCTACATTACGAGCAGTACTTC. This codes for CSVEDLHYEQYF.

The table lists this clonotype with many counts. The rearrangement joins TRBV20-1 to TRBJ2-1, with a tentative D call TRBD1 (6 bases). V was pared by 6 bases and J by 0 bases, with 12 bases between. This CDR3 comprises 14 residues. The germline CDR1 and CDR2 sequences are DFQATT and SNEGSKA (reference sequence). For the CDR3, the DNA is TGCAGTGCGCGGACAGACCCCTCCTACAATGAGCAGTTCTTC. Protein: CSARTDPSYNEQFF.

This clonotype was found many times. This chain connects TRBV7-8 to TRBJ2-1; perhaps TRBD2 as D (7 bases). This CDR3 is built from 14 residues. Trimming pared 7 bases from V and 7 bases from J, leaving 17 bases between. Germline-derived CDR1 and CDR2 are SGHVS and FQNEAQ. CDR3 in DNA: TGTGCCAGCACCACCTCGGGGGGCGGGAATGAGCAGTTCTTC. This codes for CASTTSGGGNEQFF. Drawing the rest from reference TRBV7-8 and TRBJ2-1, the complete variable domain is GAGVSQSPRYKVAKRGQDVALRCDPISGHVSLFWYQQALGQGPEFLTYFQNEAQLDKSGLPSDRFFAERPEGSVSTLKIQRTQQEDSAVYLCASTTSGGGNEQFFGPGTRLTVL.

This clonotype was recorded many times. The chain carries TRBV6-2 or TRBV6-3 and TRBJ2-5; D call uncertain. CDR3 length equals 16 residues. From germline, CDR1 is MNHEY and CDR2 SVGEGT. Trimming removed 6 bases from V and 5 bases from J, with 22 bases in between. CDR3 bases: TGTGCCAGCAGACCCGCTTTTGGAGTCACCCAGGAGACCCAGTACTTC. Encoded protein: CASRPAFGVTQETQYF.

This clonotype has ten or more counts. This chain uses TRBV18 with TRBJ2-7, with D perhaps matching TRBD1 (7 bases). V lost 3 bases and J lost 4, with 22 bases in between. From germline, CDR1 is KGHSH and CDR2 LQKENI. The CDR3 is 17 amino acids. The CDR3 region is CASSPSFFQGGRYEQYF. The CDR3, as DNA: TGTGCCAGCTCACCGTCATTCTTCCAGGGGGGTCGTTACGAGCAGTACTTC.

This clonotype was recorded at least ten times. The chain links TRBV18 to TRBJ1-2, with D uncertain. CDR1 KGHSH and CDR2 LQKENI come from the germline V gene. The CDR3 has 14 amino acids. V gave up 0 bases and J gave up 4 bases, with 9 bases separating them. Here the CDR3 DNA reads TGTGCCAGCTCACCACCGGAGAGGAGCTATGGCTACACCTTC. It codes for CASSPPERSYGYTF.

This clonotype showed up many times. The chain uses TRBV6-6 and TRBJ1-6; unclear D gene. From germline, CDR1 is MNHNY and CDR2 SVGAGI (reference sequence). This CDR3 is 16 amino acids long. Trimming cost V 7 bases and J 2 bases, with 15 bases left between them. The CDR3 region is CASIPRAYAYNSPLHF. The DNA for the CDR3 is TGTGCCAGCATACCCCGGGCCTACGCCTATAATTCACCCCTCCACTTT.

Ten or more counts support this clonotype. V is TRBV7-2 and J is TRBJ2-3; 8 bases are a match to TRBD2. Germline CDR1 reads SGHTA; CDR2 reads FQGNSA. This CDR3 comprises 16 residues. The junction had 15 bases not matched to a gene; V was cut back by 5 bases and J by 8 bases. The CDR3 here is CASSPPAAGGPGTQYF. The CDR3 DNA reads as TGTGCCAGCAGCCCACCCGCTGCGGGGGGCCCCGGTACGCAGTATTTT.

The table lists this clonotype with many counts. The CDR3 nucleotides read TGCGCTCATATCCGAACCCGGGAGCGGGGCGAGCAGTACTTC. Protein: CAHIRTRERGEQYF. The chain uses TRBV20-1 and TRBJ2-7; 7 nucleotides line up with TRBD2. Germline loops: CDR1 DFQATT, CDR2 SNEGSKA (reference sequence). The CDR3 has 14 residues.

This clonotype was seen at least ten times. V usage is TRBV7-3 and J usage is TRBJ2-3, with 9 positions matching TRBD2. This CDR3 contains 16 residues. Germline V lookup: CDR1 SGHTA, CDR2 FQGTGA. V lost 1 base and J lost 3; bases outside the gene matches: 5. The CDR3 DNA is TGTGCCAGCAGCTTAATCGGGGCGGGGGGGACAGATACGCAGTATTTT. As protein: CASSLIGAGGTDTQYF.

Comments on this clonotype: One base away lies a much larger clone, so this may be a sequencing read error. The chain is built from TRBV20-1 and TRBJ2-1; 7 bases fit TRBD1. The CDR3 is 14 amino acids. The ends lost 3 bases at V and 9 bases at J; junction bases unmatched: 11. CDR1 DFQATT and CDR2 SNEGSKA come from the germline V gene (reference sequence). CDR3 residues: CSARRTGAFGEQFF. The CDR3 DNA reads TGCAGTGCTAGGAGGACAGGAGCCTTCGGTGAGCAGTTCTTC.

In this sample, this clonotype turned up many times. This CDR3 is CASSLSRVEKLFF. CDR3 sequence (DNA): TGTGCCAGCAGTTTAAGCAGGGTTGAAAAACTGTTTTTT. The genes are TRBV27 and TRBJ1-4, with a tentative D call TRBD1 (5 bases). The CDR3 contains 13 residues. Trimming took 2 bases from V and 7 from J, leaving 8 bases between them. Germline CDR1 is MNHEY and CDR2 is SMNVEV (reference sequence).

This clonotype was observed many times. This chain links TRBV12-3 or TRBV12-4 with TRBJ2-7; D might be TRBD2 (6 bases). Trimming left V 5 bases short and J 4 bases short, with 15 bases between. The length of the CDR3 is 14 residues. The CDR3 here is CASSPGGPIYEQYF. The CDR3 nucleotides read TGTGCCAGCAGTCCCGGAGGGCCGATATACGAGCAGTACTTC.

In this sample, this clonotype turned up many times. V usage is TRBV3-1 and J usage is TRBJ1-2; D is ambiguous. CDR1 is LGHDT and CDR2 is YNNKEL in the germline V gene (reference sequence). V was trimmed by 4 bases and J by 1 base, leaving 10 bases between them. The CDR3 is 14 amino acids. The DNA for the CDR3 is TGTGCCAGCAGCCCTTATCAGCGTAACTATGGCTACACCTTC. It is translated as CASSPYQRNYGYTF.

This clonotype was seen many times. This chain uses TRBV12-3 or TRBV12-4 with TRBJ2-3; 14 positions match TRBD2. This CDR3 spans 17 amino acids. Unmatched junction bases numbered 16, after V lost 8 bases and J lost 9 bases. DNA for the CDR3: TGTGCCAGCTCCTTAGGGCGGTTGGGACTAGCGGGGGAGACGCAGTATTTT. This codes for CASSLGRLGLAGETQYF.

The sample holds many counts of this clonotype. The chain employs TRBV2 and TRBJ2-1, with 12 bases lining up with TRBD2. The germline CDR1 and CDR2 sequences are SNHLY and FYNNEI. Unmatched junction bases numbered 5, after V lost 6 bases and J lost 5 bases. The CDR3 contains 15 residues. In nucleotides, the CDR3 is TGTGCCAGCAGCCCTAGCGGGGGGGCTGACAATGAGCAGTTCTTC. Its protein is CASSPSGGADNEQFF. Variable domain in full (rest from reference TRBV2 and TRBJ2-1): EPEVTQTPSHQVTQMGQEVILRCVPISNHLYFYWYRQILGQKVEFLVSFYNNEISEKSEIFDDQFSVERPDGSNFTLKIRSTKLEDSAMYFCASSPSGGADNEQFFGPGTRLTVL.

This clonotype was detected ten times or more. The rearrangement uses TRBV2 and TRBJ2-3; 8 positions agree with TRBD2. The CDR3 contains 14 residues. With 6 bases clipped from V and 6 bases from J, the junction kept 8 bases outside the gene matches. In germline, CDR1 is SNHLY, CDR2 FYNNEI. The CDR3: CASSWRGASDTQYF. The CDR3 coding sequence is TGTGCCAGCAGCTGGCGGGGGGCCTCTGATACGCAGTATTTT. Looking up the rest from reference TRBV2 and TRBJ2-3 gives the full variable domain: EPEVTQTPSHQVTQMGQEVILRCVPISNHLYFYWYRQILGQKVEFLVSFYNNEISEKSEIFDDQFSVERPDGSNFTLKIRSTKLEDSAMYFCASSWRGASDTQYFGPGTRLTVL.

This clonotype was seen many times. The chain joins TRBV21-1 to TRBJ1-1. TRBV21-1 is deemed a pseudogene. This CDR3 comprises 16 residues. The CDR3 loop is CASSKVPVLEGTEAFF. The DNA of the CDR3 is TGTGCCAGCAGCAAAGTCCCAGTGCTTGAGGGCACTGAAGCTTTCTTT.

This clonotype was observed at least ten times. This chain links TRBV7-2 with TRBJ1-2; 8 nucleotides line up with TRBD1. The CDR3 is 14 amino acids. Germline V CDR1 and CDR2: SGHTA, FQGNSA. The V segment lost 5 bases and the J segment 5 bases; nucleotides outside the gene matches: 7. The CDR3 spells CASSRAGTGYGYTF. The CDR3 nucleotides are TGTGCCAGCAGCAGAGCCGGGACAGGTTATGGCTACACCTTC.

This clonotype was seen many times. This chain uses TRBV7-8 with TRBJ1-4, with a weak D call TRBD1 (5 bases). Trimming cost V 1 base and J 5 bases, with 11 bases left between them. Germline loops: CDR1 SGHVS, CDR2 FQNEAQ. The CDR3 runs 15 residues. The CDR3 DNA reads TGTGCCAGCAGCTTAGGGGGGGGAATGAATGAAAAACTGTTTTTT. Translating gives CASSLGGGMNEKLFF. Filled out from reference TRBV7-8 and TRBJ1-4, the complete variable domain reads GAGVSQSPRYKVAKRGQDVALRCDPISGHVSLFWYQQALGQGPEFLTYFQNEAQLDKSGLPSDRFFAERPEGSVSTLKIQRTQQEDSAVYLCASSLGGGMNEKLFFGSGTQLSVL.

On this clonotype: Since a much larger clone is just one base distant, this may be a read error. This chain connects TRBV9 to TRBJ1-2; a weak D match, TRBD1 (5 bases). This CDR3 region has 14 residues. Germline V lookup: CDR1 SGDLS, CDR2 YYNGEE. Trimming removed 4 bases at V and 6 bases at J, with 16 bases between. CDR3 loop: CASSYGGANDGYTF. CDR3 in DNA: TGTGCCAGCAGCTACGGAGGGGCGAACGATGGCTACACCTTC.

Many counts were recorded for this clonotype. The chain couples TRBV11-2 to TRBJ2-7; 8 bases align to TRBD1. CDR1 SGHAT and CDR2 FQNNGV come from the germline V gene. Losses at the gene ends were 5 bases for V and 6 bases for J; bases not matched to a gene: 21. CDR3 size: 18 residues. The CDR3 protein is CASSPRPRGLPPASEQYF. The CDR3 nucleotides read TGTGCCAGCAGCCCTCGCCCCAGGGGGCTCCCACCGGCTAGCGAGCAGTACTTC.

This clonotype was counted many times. CDR3 sequence: CASSVDDRGAGYTF. Here the CDR3 DNA reads TGTGCCAGCAGCGTAGATGACAGGGGCGCTGGCTACACCTTC. This chain links TRBV9 with TRBJ1-2; TRBD1 matches at 8 bases. The CDR3 covers 14 residues. Losses at the gene ends were 0 bases for V and 7 bases for J; bases not matched to a gene: 5. The germline CDR1 and CDR2 sequences are SGDLS and YYNGEE.

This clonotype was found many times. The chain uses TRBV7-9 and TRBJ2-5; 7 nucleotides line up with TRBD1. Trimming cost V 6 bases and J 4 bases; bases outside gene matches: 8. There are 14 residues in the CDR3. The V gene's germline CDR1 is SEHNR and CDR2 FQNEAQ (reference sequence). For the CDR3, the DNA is TGTGCCAGCAGGAGACAGGGTAGTATAGAGACCCAGTACTTC. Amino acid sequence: CASRRQGSIETQYF.